This T cell receptor (beta chain) was profiled in a study of shared clonotypes between healthy human individuals. This clone has a handful of counts. Naive CD8 cells lacked CD45RO and underwent positive selection for CCR7, leaving out terminally differentiated effector memory CD45RA+ cells. This was a deep-level run. Every subset had its genomic DNA shared out evenly among several immunoSEQ plates. Clones were read by immunoSEQ multiplex PCR, and TCRdb kept only the in-frame ones, dropping some. Found here are roughly 2.1 million clones, approximately 94% of them singletons; the top ten hold approximately 1.7%. Germline lookup yields CDR1 SGHRS and CDR2 YFSETQ. The CDR3 is 16 residues long. Losses at the gene ends were 4 bases for V and 4 bases for J; bases not matched to a gene: 6.

Material: naive CD8+ T cells from PBMCs. J is TRBJ2-2 and V is TRBV5-1, with 11 bases fitting TRBD1. This TCR derives from a man between 18 and 35 years old in good health. Some clones in this sample may be carry-over from other donors' samples. The CDR3 loop reads CASSSGQGASTGELFF. The CDR3 DNA reads as TGCGCCAGCAGCAGCGGACAGGGGGCGAGCACCGGGGAGCTGTTTTTT. Full variable domain (remainder filled in from reference TRBV5-1 and TRBJ2-2): KAGVTQTPRYLIKTRGQQVTLSCSPISGHRSVSWYQQTPGQGLQFLFEYFSETQRNKGNFPGRFSGRQFSNSRSEMNVSTLELGDSALYLCASSSGQGASTGELFFGEGSRLTVL.